The clone carrying this T cell receptor beta chain appeared a single time. What it binds is not known. Per the germline V gene, CDR1 is SGHTA and CDR2 is FQGNSA. The CDR3 is made up of 14 amino acids. V lost 6 bases, J lost 1 base, and 11 bases lay in between. These data belong to a study of cytomegalovirus exposure and HLA in healthy donors. Study details: The approximately 130 validation repertoires matched the 666 first-cohort repertoires in platform, a later analysis reported.

Study findings and constraints: The TCR clusters that emerged in the first cohort tended, a later analysis found, to co-occur in the 120 or so validation repertoires. Most observed TCR sequences were rare, whereas some public TCRs were detected in many donors. The study designated 150 to 200 TCR beta chains cytomegalovirus-associated.

The assay was immunoSEQ multiplex PCR, and TCRdb's table has in-frame clones only and misses some. The top ten hold around 1.5% of the sample, which has 71,000 or so clones, 85% to 95% seen once. The receptor was derived from a man younger than 35 in good health and CMV-seropositive. Material: PBMCs. The chain employs TRBV7-2 and TRBJ2-3, with no clear D. CDR3 residues: CASRLTRGTDTQYF. The CDR3 coding sequence is TGTGCCAGCAGACTAACTCGGGGCACAGATACGCAGTATTTT.